The T cell receptor beta chain described here comes from a study of blood T cell repertoires in COVID-19. TCRdb's copy holds only in-frame clones and misses some; the assay was immunoSEQ multiplex PCR. The sample contains about 280,000 clones, roughly 91% of which appear only once. This CDR3 spans 16 amino acids. Germline assignment: CDR1 ENHRY and CDR2 SYGVKD. Unmatched junction bases numbered 14, after V lost 6 bases and J lost 8 bases. This sequence joins TRBV10-3 and TRBJ2-3; the match to TRBD2 covers 10 bases. Sequenced: peripheral blood. The clonotype originates from a woman aged 30 to 39 with COVID-19, enrolled during active disease. This CDR3 reads CAISLQNLAGVGTQYF. The DNA for the CDR3 is TGTGCCATCAGCCTCCAAAATCTAGCGGGGGTTGGTACGCAGTATTTT.